What follows describes a single T cell receptor (beta chain). These data belong to a study of T cell responses to AZD1222 COVID-19 vaccine. The data were produced by immunoSEQ multiplex PCR, yet TCRdb's version contains in-frame clones alone and is incomplete. This sample carries 95,000 to 100,000 clones, roughly 84% of them seen once, and the ten largest clones take around 1.5%. Germline CDR1 is SGHRS and CDR2 is YFSETQ. V lost 0 bases and J 0 bases, leaving 9 bases between the germline ends. This CDR3 is 16 amino acids long. The sample was peripheral blood, taken on day 0 of AZD1222 vaccination. The TCR comes from an adult in good health. The chain is built from TRBV5-1 and TRBJ2-2; D gene uncertain. The CDR3 DNA follows: TGCGCCAGCAGCTTGGAGGGCGGAGCGAACACCGGGGAGCTGTTTTTT. This translates into CASSLEGGANTGELFF.